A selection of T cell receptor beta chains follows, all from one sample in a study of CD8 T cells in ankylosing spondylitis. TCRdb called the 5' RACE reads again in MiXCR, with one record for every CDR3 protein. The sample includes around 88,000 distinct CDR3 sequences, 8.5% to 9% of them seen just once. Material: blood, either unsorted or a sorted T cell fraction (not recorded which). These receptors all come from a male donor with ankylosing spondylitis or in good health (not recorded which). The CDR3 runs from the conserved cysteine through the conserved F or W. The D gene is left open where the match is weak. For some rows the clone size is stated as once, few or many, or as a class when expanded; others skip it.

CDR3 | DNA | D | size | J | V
CSARDLGLSYEQYF | TGCAGTGCTAGAGACCTAGGACTATCCTACGAGCAGTACTTC | - | many | TRBJ2-7 | TRBV20-1
CASSQAGTGSPKQYF | TGTGCCAGCAGCCAAGCGGGGACAGGGAGCCCTAAGCAGTACTTC | TRBD1 | many | TRBJ2-7 | TRBV4-2
CAISESVGGRTDTQYF | TGTGCCATCAGTGAGTCGGTGGGGGGGAGGACAGATACGCAGTATTTT | TRBD2 | - | TRBJ2-3 | TRBV10-3
CASSVGEGTLTYEQYF | TGTGCCAGCAGTGTCGGAGAGGGGACTTTGACCTACGAGCAGTACTTC | - | few | TRBJ2-7 | TRBV12-3/TRBV12-4
CSAEPTRGAYNEQFF | TGCAGTGCCGAACCAACCCGGGGGGCTTACAATGAGCAGTTCTTC | - | many | TRBJ2-1 | TRBV20-1
CASRLGTVNSPLHF | TGCGCCAGCAGACTCGGGACAGTAAATTCACCCCTCCACTTT | TRBD1 | many | TRBJ1-6 | TRBV5-1
CSAGTDNTGELFF | TGCAGCGCTGGTACCGATAACACCGGGGAGCTGTTTTTT | - | many | TRBJ2-2 | TRBV29-1
CASSFVDYEQYF | TGTGCCAGCAGCTTCGTCGATTACGAGCAGTACTTC | - | few | TRBJ2-7 | TRBV7-2
CASSKTGQGFYGYTF | TGTGCCAGCAGTAAAACGGGACAGGGTTTCTATGGCTACACCTTC | TRBD1 | many | TRBJ1-2 | TRBV6-5
CASSRQIPFSILGQPQHF | TGTGCCAGCAGCAGACAGATCCCCTTTAGCATCCTTGGACAGCCCCAGCATTTT | - | many | TRBJ1-5 | TRBV5-5
CSAYTDRGLETQYF | TGCAGTGCCTATACGGACAGGGGTTTGGAGACCCAGTACTTC | TRBD1 | many | TRBJ2-5 | TRBV20-1
CASSPPGPPGELFF | TGTGCCAGCAGCCCCCCGGGACCCCCCGGGGAGCTGTTTTTT | - | many | TRBJ2-2 | TRBV3-1
CASSPDYGYTF | TGTGCCAGCTCACCAGACTATGGCTACACCTTC | - | many | TRBJ1-2 | TRBV18
CASSPDSYGYTF | TGTGCCAGCAGCCCAGACTCCTATGGCTACACCTTC | - | many | TRBJ1-2 | TRBV12-3/TRBV12-4
CASMDRYNEQFF | TGTGCCAGCATGGACCGTTACAATGAGCAGTTCTTC | - | many | TRBJ2-1 | TRBV7-9
CASSIPRTGNQPQHF | TGTGCCAGTAGTATCCCCCGGACAGGCAATCAGCCCCAGCATTTT | - | - | TRBJ1-5 | TRBV19
CASSLAGNSNQPQHF | TGTGCCAGCAGTCTTGCGGGGAATAGCAATCAGCCCCAGCATTTT | - | many | TRBJ1-5 | TRBV12-3/TRBV12-4
CASSPERGQADTQYF | TGCGCCAGCAGCCCTGAGCGGGGACAGGCAGATACGCAGTATTTT | - | many | TRBJ2-3 | TRBV5-1
CASSFNPAGEYNEQFF | TGCGCCAGCAGCTTTAATCCGGCGGGGGAGTACAATGAGCAGTTCTTC | TRBD2 | many | TRBJ2-1 | TRBV5-1
CASSARQGTATDTQYF | TGTGCCAGCAGCGCTAGACAAGGGACAGCAACAGATACGCAGTATTTT | TRBD1 | - | TRBJ2-3 | TRBV7-2
CASSLERDSYNEQFF | TGTGCTAGCAGCTTAGAAAGGGACTCCTACAATGAGCAGTTCTTC | - | many | TRBJ2-1 | TRBV7-7
CASSNPCQYNEQFF | TGTGCCAGCAGCAACCCGTGCCAGTACAATGAGCAGTTCTTC | - | many | TRBJ2-1 | TRBV21-1
CASSQAAEGLGYTF | TGTGCCAGCAGCCAAGCGGCGGAAGGGCTTGGCTACACCTTC | - | many | TRBJ1-2 | TRBV3-1
CASSPNRAGTEAFF | TGTGCCAGCAGCCCAAACAGGGCGGGCACTGAAGCTTTCTTT | - | many | TRBJ1-1 | TRBV12-3/TRBV12-4
CASSQGPVGTNGYTF | TGTGCCAGCAGCCAAGGCCCAGTCGGGACGAATGGCTACACCTTC | - | many | TRBJ1-2 | TRBV3-1
CTSSNQGAQYF | TGTACCAGTAGTAATCAGGGCGCGCAGTACTTC | - | - | TRBJ2-7 | TRBV19
CASSLRGARRGFTSYNEQFF | TGCGCCAGCAGCCTCAGAGGGGCAAGACGAGGCTTTACTAGTTACAATGAGCAGTTCTTC | - | - | TRBJ2-1 | TRBV4-1
CASSLGGINNEQFF | TGTGCCAGCAGCTTGGGGGGGATAAACAATGAGCAGTTCTTC | TRBD2 | - | TRBJ2-1 | TRBV7-9
CASSLWGTEAFF | TGTGCCAGCAGTTTATGGGGGACTGAAGCTTTCTTT | - | many | TRBJ1-1 | TRBV12-3/TRBV12-4
CATSWELRNTIYF | TGTGCCACTAGCTGGGAGTTGAGAAACACCATATATTTT | - | many | TRBJ1-3 | TRBV15
CASSVREATYEQYF | TGTGCCAGCAGCGTGCGGGAAGCAACCTACGAGCAGTACTTC | - | many | TRBJ2-7 | TRBV27
CASSVHTGGSTDTQYF | TGTGCCAGCAGCGTTCATACAGGGGGTAGCACAGATACGCAGTATTTT | TRBD1 | - | TRBJ2-3 | TRBV9
CASSQALAGAYYEQYF | TGTGCCAGCAGCCAAGCCCTAGCGGGGGCTTACTACGAGCAGTACTTC | TRBD2 | few | TRBJ2-7 | TRBV4-2
CASSYSGGTTEAFF | TGTGCCAGCAGTTACTCGGGCGGGACCACTGAAGCTTTCTTT | - | many | TRBJ1-1 | TRBV6-5
CASSVGAHGDRETQYF | TGCGCCAGCAGCGTTGGGGCCCACGGGGACCGAGAGACCCAGTACTTC | - | many | TRBJ2-5 | TRBV5-1
CASGLAGGHEQFF | TGTGCCTCCGGACTAGCGGGGGGGCACGAGCAGTTCTTC | TRBD2 | many | TRBJ2-1 | TRBV6-1
CASSSPLDTQYF | TGTGCCAGCAGTTCCCCGTTAGATACGCAGTATTTT | - | many | TRBJ2-3 | TRBV12-3/TRBV12-4
CSVEEAGGSYEQYF | TGCAGCGTTGAAGAGGCAGGAGGGTCCTACGAGCAGTACTTC | - | few | TRBJ2-7 | TRBV29-1
CASSLRGGVNEQYF | TGCGCCAGCAGTCTCCGGGGGGGGGTCAACGAGCAGTACTTC | TRBD2 | many | TRBJ2-7 | TRBV5-1
CASRQGGAGELFF | TGTGCCAGCAGACAGGGTGGGGCCGGGGAGCTGTTTTTT | - | many | TRBJ2-2 | TRBV2
CSARDLRDGDQETQYF | TGCAGTGCTAGAGATTTGCGGGACGGAGACCAAGAGACCCAGTACTTC | - | many | TRBJ2-5 | TRBV20-1
CASSLSGLAGDSYEQYF | TGTGCCAGCAGCCTCTCAGGACTAGCGGGGGACTCCTACGAGCAGTACTTC | TRBD2 | few | TRBJ2-7 | TRBV4-2
CASSLSTGLLGEQYF | TGTGCCAGCAGTTTAAGCACAGGCCTCTTGGGCGAGCAGTACTTC | - | many | TRBJ2-7 | TRBV12-3/TRBV12-4
CAISESTGQGGTDTQYF | TGTGCCATCAGTGAGTCGACTGGACAGGGGGGGACAGATACGCAGTATTTT | TRBD1 | many | TRBJ2-3 | TRBV10-3
CASNSPGHSGTYNSPLHF | TGTGCCAGTAACTCACCGGGGCATTCTGGCACCTATAATTCACCCCTCCACTTT | - | - | TRBJ1-6 | TRBV19
CASRGGTVQETQYF | TGTGCCAGCAGGGGTGGGACAGTCCAAGAGACCCAGTACTTC | TRBD1 | many | TRBJ2-5 | TRBV6-1
CASSGRDSHFYTGELFF | TGCGCCAGCAGCGGCCGGGACAGCCATTTTTACACCGGGGAGCTGTTTTTT | TRBD1 | many | TRBJ2-2 | TRBV5-1
CANSPSPGVGTEAFF | TGCGCCAACAGCCCATCCCCGGGGGTTGGCACCGAAGCTTTCTTT | - | - | TRBJ1-1 | TRBV4-1
CASSPGGFGPGGYTF | - | - | few | TRBJ1-2 | TRBV19
CASSAGQVTYERYF | TGTGCCAGCAGCGCGGGACAGGTTACTTACGAGCGGTACTTC | TRBD1 | - | TRBJ2-7 | TRBV7-9
CATGAASTDTQYF | TGTGCCACCGGGGCGGCTAGCACAGATACGCAGTATTTT | - | many | TRBJ2-3 | TRBV24-1
CAISEAREWSAGEQYF | TGTGCCATCAGTGAAGCCCGGGAATGGTCAGCGGGGGAGCAGTACTTC | TRBD2 | few | TRBJ2-7 | TRBV10-3
CASSQVAGSNTGELFF | TGTGCCAGCAGCCAAGTAGCAGGCTCGAACACCGGGGAGCTGTTTTTT | - | many | TRBJ2-2 | TRBV3-1